The 22 T cell receptor beta chains listed next were all sequenced from one sample in a study of radiotherapy plus CTLA-4 blockade in lung cancer. TCRdb's copy holds only in-frame clones and misses some; the assay was immunoSEQ multiplex PCR. The data contain tens of thousands of clones, more than 70% of them singletons. The specimen comprised peripheral blood, sampled from a patient treated with radiotherapy plus ipilimumab. All receptors derive from a human donor with non-small cell lung cancer whose response to radiotherapy plus ipilimumab could not be evaluated. Some clones in this sample may be carry-over from other donors' samples.

V is TRBV7-2 and J is TRBJ2-7; D gene ambiguous. CDR1 SGHTA and CDR2 FQGNSA come from the germline V gene. Trimming removed 2 bases from V and 6 bases from J, with 8 bases in between. The CDR3 is 12 residues long. CDR3: CASSLRQREQYF. The CDR3 bases are TGTGCCAGCAGCTTACGGCAGCGCGAGCAGTACTTC.

This sequence joins TRBV27 and TRBJ1-2; D gene ambiguous. Trimming stripped 0 bases from V and 4 bases from J, with 9 bases between. The CDR3 runs 14 residues. From germline, CDR1 is MNHEY and CDR2 SMNVEV (reference sequence). CDR3 coding DNA: TGTGCCAGCAGTTTATCCGGAGGGCTCTATGGCTACACCTTC. It yields the protein CASSLSGGLYGYTF.

This chain connects TRBV10-3 to TRBJ2-3; D call uncertain. Between the trimmed V and J ends, which lost 0 bases and 5 bases, there was a span of 15 bases. Germline CDR1 ENHRY, CDR2 SYGVKD. The CDR3 is made up of 16 amino acids. The CDR3 loop is CAISESGVKAGDTQYF. The CDR3 region has the DNA TGTGCCATCAGTGAGTCAGGAGTTAAAGCCGGAGATACGCAGTATTTT.

This chain links TRBV19 with TRBJ2-7; D unclear. The germline V and J ends were trimmed by 4 bases and 0 bases, with 13 bases remaining between them. The CDR3 is made up of 15 amino acids. Germline CDR1 and CDR2: LNHDA and SQIVND (reference sequence). CDR3 loop: CASSSSARSSYEQYF. DNA for the CDR3: TGTGCCAGTAGTAGCAGCGCGCGGTCCTCCTACGAGCAGTACTTC.

The chain has TRBV28 and TRBJ1-5; 8 bases match TRBD1. The J segment lost 4 bases and the V segment lost 4 bases, leaving 3 bases of the junction unmatched. CDR3 size: 14 residues. From germline, CDR1 is MDHEN and CDR2 SYDVKM. The CDR3 DNA reads as TGTGCCAGCAGTTCCGGGACAGGTAATCAGCCCCAGCATTTT. Encoded protein: CASSSGTGNQPQHF. The variable domain in full, with the rest retrieved from reference TRBV28 and TRBJ1-5, is DVKVTQSSRYLVKRTGEKVFLECVQDMDHENMFWYRQDPGLGLRLIYFSYDVKMKEKGDIPEGYSVSREKKERFSLILESASTNQTSMYLCASSSGTGNQPQHFGDGTRLSIL.

This chain uses TRBV18 with TRBJ2-1; tentatively, D is TRBD2 (7 bases). There are 14 residues in the CDR3. Looked up from germline, CDR1 is KGHSH and CDR2 is LQKENI. V shed 1 base and J shed 9 bases, with 13 bases lying between them. CDR3 sequence: CASSPRGGLSEQFF. CDR3 in DNA: TGTGCCAGCTCACCACGGGGGGGCCTTTCTGAGCAGTTCTTC.

The chain joins TRBV18 to TRBJ1-2, with D tentatively TRBD1 (5 bases). Germline CDR1 reads KGHSH; CDR2 reads LQKENI. There are 15 residues in the CDR3. V was clipped by 0 bases and J by 0 bases, with 8 bases between them. The CDR3 sequence: CASSPPGDPNYGYTF. CDR3 nucleotides: TGTGCCAGCTCACCACCAGGGGATCCTAACTATGGCTACACCTTC.

This rearrangement joins TRBV9 to TRBJ2-7, with D tentatively TRBD2 (6 bases). Germline CDR1 reads SGDLS; CDR2 reads YYNGEE. Trimming cost V 2 bases and J 0 bases, with 12 bases left between them. The CDR3 totals 15 residues. The CDR3 spells CASSVGGISSYEQYF. In DNA, the CDR3 is TGTGCCAGCAGCGTGGGAGGAATTAGCTCCTACGAGCAGTACTTC.

The chain recombines TRBV15 with TRBJ1-5, with 7 bases fitting TRBD1. The CDR3 runs to 15 residues. V shed 3 bases, J shed 10 bases, and the junction held 12 bases outside the gene matches. CDR1 and CDR2 (germline): LNHNV, YYDKDF (reference sequence). CDR3 bases: TGTGCCACCAGCAGTCCGAGACAGGGCCCAGAACCCCAGCATTTT. Amino acid sequence: CATSSPRQGPEPQHF.

The chain has TRBV19 and TRBJ1-2; D is unresolved. V shed 4 bases and J shed 7 bases, with 10 bases lying between them. Germline CDR1 reads LNHDA; CDR2 reads SQIVND (reference sequence). The CDR3 contains 12 residues. CDR3 protein: CASSNAAGGYTF. CDR3 DNA sequence: TGTGCCAGTAGTAACGCTGCCGGTGGCTACACCTTC.

This clone has just a few counts. The J gene is TRBJ1-3, the V gene TRBV10-1; 10 positions match TRBD1. Trimming at V came to 3 bases and at J to 0 bases, leaving 14 bases not matched to a gene. The CDR3 length is 20 residues. Germline lookup yields CDR1 WNHNN and CDR2 SYGVQD (reference sequence). The CDR3 reads CASSDGVGDRGTSSGNTIYF. Here the CDR3 DNA reads TGCGCCAGCAGTGACGGTGTGGGGGACAGGGGCACCTCCTCTGGAAACACCATATATTTT.

The chain uses TRBV5-1 and TRBJ1-4; TRBD1 matches at 9 bases. The CDR3 extends over 14 amino acids. Trimming took 4 bases from V and 8 from J; bases not matched to a gene: 6. From germline, CDR1 is SGHRS and CDR2 YFSETQ. As DNA, the CDR3 is TGCGCCAGCAGCCGGACAGGGGATGGCGAAAAACTGTTTTTT. It codes for CASSRTGDGEKLFF. Full variable domain (outside the CDR3, taken from reference TRBV5-1 and TRBJ1-4): KAGVTQTPRYLIKTRGQQVTLSCSPISGHRSVSWYQQTPGQGLQFLFEYFSETQRNKGNFPGRFSGRQFSNSRSEMNVSTLELGDSALYLCASSRTGDGEKLFFGSGTQLSVL.

This clone was counted once. The chain is built from TRBV10-3 and TRBJ2-4; D remains unclear. The V end was cut by 3 bases, the J end by 10 bases, with 10 bases between. This CDR3 is built from 12 residues. Germline V lookup: CDR1 ENHRY, CDR2 SYGVKD. As DNA, the CDR3 is TGTGCCATCAGTGAAGATAAGACTATTCAGTACTTC. Translation: CAISEDKTIQYF.

CDR3 sequence reads: CASARGTQETQYF. For the CDR3, the DNA is TGTGCCAGCGCGCGGGGGACCCAAGAGACCCAGTACTTC. The rearrangement links TRBV6-1 to TRBJ2-5; TRBD2 matches at 7 bases. Per germline, CDR1 MNHNS and CDR2 SASEGT. Germline trimming cut 8 bases from V and 1 base from J; bases unmatched to any gene: 4. The CDR3 extends over 13 amino acids.

The genes are TRBV9 and TRBJ1-3; D gene uncertain. The CDR3 is 16 residues long. Germline V gene data show CDR1 as SGDLS and CDR2 as YYNGEE. V lost 2 bases, J lost 4 bases, and 16 bases lay in between. The DNA of the CDR3 is TGTGCCAGCAGCGTTTCCATCGGGGTATCGGGAAACACCATATATTTT. Its translation: CASSVSIGVSGNTIYF.

The chain is built from TRBV7-9 and TRBJ1-1, with D unresolved. The germline CDR1 and CDR2 sequences are SEHNR and FQNEAQ (reference sequence). The CDR3 totals 14 residues. Trimming took off 3 bases at V and 0 bases at J, with 8 bases between the two ends. In DNA, the CDR3 is TGTGCCAGCAGCTTCTCTACCTTGAACACTGAAGCTTTCTTT. This sequence encodes CASSFSTLNTEAFF.

CDR3 in amino acids: CASSPGSVYEQYF. CDR3 in DNA: TGTGCCAGCAGTCCAGGATCGGTGTACGAGCAGTACTTC. The V call is TRBV9, the J call TRBJ2-7, with no clear D. The CDR3 is 13 residues long. V lost 5 bases and J 4 bases, leaving 13 bases between the germline ends. Germline V CDR1 and CDR2: SGDLS, YYNGEE.

V usage is TRBV4-2 and J usage is TRBJ2-5; TRBD2 agrees at 10 bases. The germline CDR1 and CDR2 sequences are LGHNA and YNFKEQ. This CDR3 spans 18 amino acids. Trimming at V came to 0 bases and at J to 1 base, leaving 8 bases not matched to a gene. The CDR3 sequence is CASSQDSGSGGIQETQYF. The CDR3 nucleotides read TGTGCCAGCAGCCAAGATAGTGGTAGCGGGGGGATCCAAGAGACCCAGTACTTC.

The chain couples TRBV29-1 to TRBJ1-1; D unclear. CDR3 length: 13 amino acids. V lost 8 bases to trimming and J lost 4 bases, with 17 bases between them. Germline V gene lookup returns CDR1 SQVTM and CDR2 ANQGSEA. The DNA of the CDR3 is TGCAGCTTGAACGGGTTACTGGGCACTGAAGCTTTCTTT. It encodes CSLNGLLGTEAFF.

This clone has more than one count but fewer than ten. The chain uses TRBV7-9 and TRBJ1-2; D is perhaps TRBD1 (6 bases). Between the trimmed V and J ends, which lost 2 bases and 4 bases, there was a span of 20 bases. Germline CDR1 and CDR2: SEHNR and FQNEAQ (reference sequence). CDR3 length: 17 amino acids. CDR3 nucleotides: TGTGCCAGCAGCTTAAAAGAGGGCAGGGGAGTAAGCTATGGCTACACCTTC. Its protein is CASSLKEGRGVSYGYTF.

The V call is TRBV7-9, the J call TRBJ1-2, with a tentative D call TRBD1 (6 bases). Trimming left V 4 bases short and J 3 bases short, with 12 bases between. Germline lookup yields CDR1 SEHNR and CDR2 FQNEAQ (reference sequence). The CDR3 totals 14 residues. The CDR3 here is CASSSTRTDYGYTF. The CDR3 DNA reads TGTGCCAGCAGCTCCACTCGGACAGACTATGGCTACACCTTC.

The V gene is TRBV5-1, the J gene TRBJ1-1; D is undetermined. Trimming left V 2 bases short and J 1 base short, with 18 bases between. The V gene's germline CDR1 is SGHRS and CDR2 YFSETQ. The CDR3 has 17 residues. The chain's CDR3 is CASSFGSAYVGNTEAFF. The CDR3 coding sequence is TGCGCCAGCAGCTTCGGGTCCGCCTACGTGGGGAACACTGAAGCTTTCTTT.